This section outlines one T cell receptor beta chain sequence together with its context. This specimen belongs to a study of cytomegalovirus exposure and HLA in healthy donors. The PCR ran on 60 Vbeta and 13 Jbeta primers. This table comes from immunoSEQ multiplex PCR, and its TCRdb copy is limited to in-frame clones, with some not included. The sample has 150,000 or so clones; approximately 79% are singletons. The V and J ends lost 3 bases and 5 bases respectively, with 10 bases between them. Germline V CDR1 and CDR2: KGHSH, LQKENI. This CDR3 comprises 13 residues. The sequence came from a man younger than 30 in good health and CMV-seropositive. Sequencing was performed on PBMCs. The chain uses TRBV18 and TRBJ1-2; the D is unclear. CDR3 in DNA: TGTGCCAGCTCACCGACCTGGGAGTATGGCTACACCTTC. Residues: CASSPTWEYGYTF.